This T cell receptor beta chain was sequenced for a study of T cells in localized non-small cell lung cancer. Whole-study findings and limits: A median about 62 of the top 100 tumor clones appeared in adjacent lung.

Assay used: immunoSEQ multiplex PCR; TCRdb lists only in-frame clones, some missing. The sample shows about 70,000 clones, roughly 90% of them seen only once. About this clone itself: Its antigen is not known.

The germline V gene has CDR1 MRHNA and CDR2 SNTAGT. Trimming cost V 0 bases and J 4 bases, with 12 bases left between them. The CDR3 contains 15 residues. Sample: peripheral blood, taken before any cancer treatment. The V gene is TRBV6-4, the J gene TRBJ1-1; possibly TRBD1 for D (5 bases). The receptor was isolated from a male donor at least 60 years old with stage III squamous cell lung carcinoma. This chain's CDR3 is CASSDSIRGSTEAFF. The CDR3 DNA reads TGTGCCAGCAGTGACTCGATCCGGGGGAGCACTGAAGCTTTCTTT.